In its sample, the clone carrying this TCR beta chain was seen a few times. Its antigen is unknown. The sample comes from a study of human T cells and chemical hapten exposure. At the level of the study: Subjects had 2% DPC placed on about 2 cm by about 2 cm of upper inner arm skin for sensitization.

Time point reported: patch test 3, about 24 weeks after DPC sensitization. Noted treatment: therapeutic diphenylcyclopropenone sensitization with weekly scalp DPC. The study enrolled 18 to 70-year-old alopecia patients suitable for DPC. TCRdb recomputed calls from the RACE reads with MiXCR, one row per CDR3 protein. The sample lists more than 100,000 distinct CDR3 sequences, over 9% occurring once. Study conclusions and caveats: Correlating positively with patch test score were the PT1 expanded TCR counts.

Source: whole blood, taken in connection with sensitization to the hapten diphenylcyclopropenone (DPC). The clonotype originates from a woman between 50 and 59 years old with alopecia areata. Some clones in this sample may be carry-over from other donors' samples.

DNA for the CDR3: TGCGCCAGCAGCCAAGGCGGAGATATGAACACTGAAGCTTTCTTT. It codes for CASSQGGDMNTEAFF. The chain has TRBV4-3 and TRBJ1-1, with D unresolved. The CDR3 has 15 residues. CDR1 is LGHNA, CDR2 YSLEER, per germline. Trimming cost V 1 base and J 0 bases, with 9 bases left between them.